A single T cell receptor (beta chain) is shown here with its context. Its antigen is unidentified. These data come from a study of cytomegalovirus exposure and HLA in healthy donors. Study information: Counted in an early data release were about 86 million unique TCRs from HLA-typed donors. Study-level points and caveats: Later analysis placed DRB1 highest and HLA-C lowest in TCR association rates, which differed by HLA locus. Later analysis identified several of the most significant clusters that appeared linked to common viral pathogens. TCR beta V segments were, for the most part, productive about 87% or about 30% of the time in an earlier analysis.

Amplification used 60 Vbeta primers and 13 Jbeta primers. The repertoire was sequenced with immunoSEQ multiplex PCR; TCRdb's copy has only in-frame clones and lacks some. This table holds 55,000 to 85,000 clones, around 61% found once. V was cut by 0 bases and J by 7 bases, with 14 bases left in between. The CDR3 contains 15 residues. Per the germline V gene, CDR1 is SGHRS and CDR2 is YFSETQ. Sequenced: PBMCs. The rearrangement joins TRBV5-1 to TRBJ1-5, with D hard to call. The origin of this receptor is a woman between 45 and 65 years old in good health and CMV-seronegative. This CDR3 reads CASSLEAGGAQPQHF. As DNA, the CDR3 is TGCGCCAGCAGCTTGGAAGCGGGAGGAGCGCAGCCCCAGCATTTT.